These 15 T cell receptor beta chains originate from one sample sequenced in a study of beta chain features in type 1 diabetes. General observations from the study: All four CD4+ subsets of Type 1 diabetes patients contained TCRB CDR3s that were moderately but significantly shorter.

The sequenced template was cDNA made from the entire isolated RNA. Data came from immunoSEQ multiplex PCR; TCRdb stores just in-frame clones and leaves some out. The data contain almost 350,000 clones, about a tenth of them singletons. No antigen is known for these receptors. Input material: central memory CD4+ T cells from blood. These receptors were obtained from a man aged 25-40 years with type 1 diabetes.

This clone was observed a handful of times. The rearrangement uses TRBV4-1 and TRBJ2-3, with D tentatively TRBD1 (6 bases). CDR3 size: 18 residues. CDR1 and CDR2 (germline): MGHRA, YSYEKL. V lost 3 bases and J lost 0, with 19 bases in between. The DNA for the CDR3 is TGCGCCAGCAGCCAGGAGCGGACAGCTCGAACTAGCACAGATACGCAGTATTTT. Translation: CASSQERTARTSTDTQYF.

V is TRBV2 and J is TRBJ2-7, with unresolved D. The tail of the sequence fits TRBJ2-5 better, so the J call may be wrong. Germline V CDR1 and CDR2: SNHLY, FYNNEI. The CDR3 runs to 15 residues. CDR3 nucleotides: TGTGCCAGCAGTGCCACTGAGGCGTTCCAAGAGACCCAGTACTTC. This sequence encodes CASSATEAFQETQYF.

The chain carries TRBV5-1 and TRBJ1-4, with D unresolved. V was cut by 0 bases and J by 7 bases, with 13 bases left in between. In germline, CDR1 is SGHRS, CDR2 YFSETQ. The CDR3 is 15 amino acids. The CDR3 DNA reads as TGCGCCAGCAGCTTGGGTGGGGTTACTGCTGAAAAACTGTTTTTT. Its protein product is CASSLGGVTAEKLFF.

This clone turned up a few times. The genes are TRBV4-1 and TRBJ2-1; 12 nucleotides line up with TRBD2. V shed 0 bases and J 6 bases; nucleotides not matched to a gene: 15. This CDR3 contains 20 residues. The germline CDR1 and CDR2 sequences are MGHRA and YSYEKL. CDR3 protein: CASSQEPLQSSGGAGNEQFF. The CDR3 DNA reads as TGCGCCAGCAGCCAAGAACCCCTCCAATCTAGCGGGGGGGCCGGCAATGAGCAGTTCTTC.

The CDR3 nucleotides read TGTGCCAGCAGCAAAGGGCGTAGTAGCTCCTACGAGCAGTACTTC. This translates into CASSKGRSSSYEQYF. This sequence joins TRBV21-1 and TRBJ2-7. TRBV21-1 is noted as a pseudogene. This CDR3 spans 15 amino acids.

The chain employs TRBV28 and TRBJ2-5; D gene unclear. Near its end, the DNA agrees better with TRBJ2-7, so the J call may be wrong. There are 12 residues in the CDR3. Germline V gives CDR1 MDHEN, CDR2 SYDVKM. The CDR3 sequence is CASSSLSYEQYF. As DNA, the CDR3 is TGTGCCAGCAGTTCCCTCTCCTACGAGCAGTACTTC.

This chain links TRBV2 with TRBJ2-3; TRBD2 matches 10 bases. V was pared by 2 bases and J by 4 bases, with 6 bases of the junction left unmatched. The V gene's germline CDR1 is SNHLY and CDR2 FYNNEI. CDR3 size: 16 residues. This CDR3 reads CASSESRLAGADTQYF. The CDR3 DNA is TGTGCCAGCAGTGAAAGTCGGCTAGCGGGGGCAGATACGCAGTATTTT.

The chain uses TRBV29-1 and TRBJ2-5; 11 positions match TRBD2. Judging by the DNA end, TRBJ2-7 fits better; the J call may be wrong. The CDR3 is 15 residues long. Germline CDR1 is SQVTM and CDR2 is ANQGSEA. Here the CDR3 DNA reads TGCAGCGTTGACATGACTAGCGGGGTCTCGAACGAGCAGTACTTC. Protein: CSVDMTSGVSNEQYF.

V gene TRBV5-6 combines with J gene TRBJ2-5; D possibly corresponds to TRBD2 (5 bases). The CDR3 runs to 15 residues. Trimming pared 0 bases from V and 5 bases from J, leaving 14 bases between. Germline V gene sequence: CDR1 SGHDT, CDR2 YYEEEE. CDR3 protein: CASSLVRVSSETQYF. The CDR3 DNA reads TGTGCCAGCAGCTTGGTCCGGGTTTCTAGCGAGACCCAGTACTTC.

The gene calls are TRBV2 and TRBJ1-2; 9 bases map to TRBD1. Germline CDR1 and CDR2: SNHLY and FYNNEI. V lost 7 bases, J lost 6 bases, and 9 bases stayed unmatched. CDR3 length: 14 residues. CDR3 region: CASNRQGVVHGYTF. CDR3 sequence (DNA): TGTGCCAGCAACCGACAGGGGGTGGTTCATGGCTACACCTTC.

This clone was seen a few times. The V and J genes are TRBV7-9 and TRBJ2-7; no clear D. The CDR3 extends over 14 amino acids. V lost 0 bases, J lost 3 bases, and 9 bases lay in between. Germline V CDR1 and CDR2: SEHNR, FQNEAQ (reference sequence). In DNA, the CDR3 is TGTGCCAGCAGCTTAGCGTTAACCAGCTACGAGCAGTACTTC. Residues: CASSLALTSYEQYF.

Notes on this clone: Other nucleotide sequences in the sample specify the same CDR3. The gene calls are TRBV5-1 and TRBJ2-3; 9 bases align to TRBD1. Germline V lookup: CDR1 SGHRS, CDR2 YFSETQ. Trimming took 4 bases from V and 0 from J; bases not matched to a gene: 3. The CDR3 runs 15 residues. The CDR3 reads CASSLGQGSTDTQYF. The DNA of the CDR3 is TGCGCCAGCAGCCTAGGACAGGGGAGCACAGATACGCAGTATTTT.

This clone occurred many times. In DNA form, the CDR3 reads TGTGCCAGCAGCTTAGGGGATGGTTCACCCCTCCACTTT. Its translation is CASSLGDGSPLHF. The V gene is TRBV7-9, the J gene TRBJ1-6; no clear D. The V and J ends lost 1 base and 9 bases respectively, with 7 bases between them. The CDR3 has 13 residues. Per the germline V gene, CDR1 is SEHNR and CDR2 is FQNEAQ (reference sequence).

The chain links TRBV20-1 to TRBJ2-5, with D maybe TRBD1 (5 bases). CDR1 and CDR2 from the germline V gene are DFQATT and SNEGSKA (reference sequence). The CDR3 is made up of 11 amino acids. V was clipped by 1 base and J by 6 bases, with 6 bases between them. The CDR3 sequence is CSARGGQTQYF. Written as DNA, the CDR3 is TGCAGTGCTAGAGGGGGCCAGACCCAGTACTTC.

The chain carries TRBV18 and TRBJ2-7, with unresolved D. Trimming cost V 0 bases and J 3 bases, with 6 bases left between them. Germline CDR1 KGHSH, CDR2 LQKENI. The CDR3 extends over 13 amino acids. CDR3 amino acids: CASSPPGSYEQYF. The CDR3 DNA reads TGTGCCAGCTCACCACCGGGAAGCTACGAGCAGTACTTC. The whole variable domain, remainder taken from reference TRBV18 and TRBJ2-7, is NAGVMQNPRHLVRRRGQEARLRCSPMKGHSHVYWYRQLPEEGLKFMVYLQKENIIDESGMPKERFSAEFPKEGPSILRIQQVVRGDSAAYFCASSPPGSYEQYFGPGTRLTVT.